This TCR beta chain is from a study of T cells in women clearing cervical HPV infection. Profiled with immunoSEQ multiplex PCR; TCRdb holds only in-frame clones, not every one. This sample's clone table lists some 31,000 clones. The sequenced sample consisted of blood buffy coat. The receptor was derived from a woman between 18 and 75 years old with a cervical HPV16 infection that either progressed to CIN3+ or cleared (not recorded which).

The CDR3 protein is CASSSVITGELFF. Incomplete CDR3 DNA: TGTGCCAGCAGCTCGGTTATCACCGGGGAG. V gene TRBV5-5 combines with J gene TRBJ2-2; D gene uncertain. Sequencing ends 3 residues short of the CDR3 end; the germline J gene provides the rest. The germline CDR1 and CDR2 sequences are SGHKS and YYEKEE (reference sequence). Trimming pared 3 bases from V and 4 bases from J, leaving 7 bases between. The CDR3 covers 13 residues.